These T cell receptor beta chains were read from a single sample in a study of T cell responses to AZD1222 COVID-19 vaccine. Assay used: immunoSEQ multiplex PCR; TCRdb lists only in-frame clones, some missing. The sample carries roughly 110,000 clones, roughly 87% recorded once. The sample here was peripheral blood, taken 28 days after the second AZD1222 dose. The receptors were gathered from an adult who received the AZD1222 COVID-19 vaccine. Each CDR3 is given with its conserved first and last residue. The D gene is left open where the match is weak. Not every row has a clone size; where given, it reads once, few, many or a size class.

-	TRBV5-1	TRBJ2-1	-	CASSLGDSGNEQFF	TGCGCCAGCAGCTTGGGGGACTCGGGCAATGAGCAGTTCTTC
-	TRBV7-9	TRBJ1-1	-	CASSLAGDEAFF	TGTGCCAGCAGCTTAGCAGGGGATGAAGCTTTCTTT
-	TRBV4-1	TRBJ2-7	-	CASSQQFGTGTYEQYF	TGCGCCAGCAGCCAGCAATTCGGTACAGGAACCTACGAGCAGTACTTC
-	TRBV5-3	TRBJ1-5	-	CARSLTPHSNQPQHF	TGTGCCAGAAGCTTAACGCCCCATAGCAATCAGCCCCAGCATTTT
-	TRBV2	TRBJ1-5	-	CASRAGARGQPQHF	TGTGCCAGCAGGGCGGGGGCCCGGGGTCAGCCCCAGCATTTT
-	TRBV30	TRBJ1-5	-	CAWSVWGSPQHF	TGTGCCTGGAGTGTATGGGGTTCGCCCCAGCATTTT
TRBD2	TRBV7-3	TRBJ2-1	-	CASSLSGGAGYNEQFF	TGTGCCAGCAGCTTAAGCGGGGGGGCCGGCTACAATGAGCAGTTCTTC
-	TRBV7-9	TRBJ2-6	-	CASSLSPLSGANVLTF	TGTGCCAGCAGCTTATCCCCCCTCTCTGGGGCCAACGTCCTGACTTTC
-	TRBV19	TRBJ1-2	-	CASSSPGANYGYTF	TGTGCCAGTAGTAGCCCCGGAGCTAACTATGGCTACACCTTC
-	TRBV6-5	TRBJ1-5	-	CASRTGSNQPQHF	TGTGCCAGCCGTACGGGCAGCAATCAGCCCCAGCATTTT
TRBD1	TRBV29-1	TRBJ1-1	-	CSVEDRQGAAFF	TGCAGCGTTGAAGATCGACAGGGGGCGGCTTTCTTT
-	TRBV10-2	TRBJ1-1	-	CASSDTGNTEAFF	TGCGCCAGCAGTGATACAGGGAACACTGAAGCTTTCTTT
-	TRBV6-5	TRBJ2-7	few	CASSYGGRTYEQYF	TGTGCCAGCAGTTACGGTGGCAGAACCTACGAGCAGTACTTC
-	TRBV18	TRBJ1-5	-	CASSPGQPESPHSNQPQHF	TGTGCCAGCTCACCAGGGCAGCCAGAGAGCCCACATAGCAATCAGCCCCAGCATTTT
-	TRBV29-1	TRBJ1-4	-	CSVGGAGEKLFF	TGCAGCGTTGGGGGGGCCGGGGAAAAACTGTTTTTT
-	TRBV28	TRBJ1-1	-	CASSLGDEAFF	TGTGCCAGCAGTTTAGGCGATGAAGCTTTCTTT
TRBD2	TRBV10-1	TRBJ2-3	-	CASKSGASTDTQYF	TGCGCCAGCAAGAGCGGGGCAAGCACAGATACGCAGTATTTT
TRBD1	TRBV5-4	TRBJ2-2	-	CASSTLAGGASGELFF	TGTGCCAGCAGCACCCTGGCAGGGGGCGCATCCGGGGAGCTGTTTTTT
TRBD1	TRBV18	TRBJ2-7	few	CASSPNRGADEQYF	TGTGCCAGCTCACCAAACAGGGGGGCGGACGAGCAGTACTTC
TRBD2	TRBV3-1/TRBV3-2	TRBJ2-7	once	CASSAGTSGFEQYF	TGTGCCAGCAGCGCGGGGACTAGCGGTTTCGAGCAGTACTTC
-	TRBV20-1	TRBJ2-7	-	CSARSDSSSDF	TGCAGTGCTAGGTCGGACAGCTCATCGGACTTC
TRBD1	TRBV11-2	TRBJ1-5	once	CASSLGQGSQPQHF	TGTGCCAGCAGCCTGGGACAGGGTAGTCAGCCCCAGCATTTT
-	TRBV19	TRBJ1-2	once	CASSPPRGAAHGYTF	TGTGCCAGTAGTCCGCCGAGGGGGGCAGCACATGGCTACACCTTC
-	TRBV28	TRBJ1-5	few	CASSFDFSNQPQHF	TGTGCCAGCAGCTTTGACTTTAGCAATCAGCCCCAGCATTTT
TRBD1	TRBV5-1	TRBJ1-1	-	CASSPGARGLTEAFF	TGCGCCAGCAGCCCAGGGGCCAGGGGGCTAACTGAAGCTTTCTTT
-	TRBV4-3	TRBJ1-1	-	CASSPGNVAATEAFF	TGCGCCAGCAGCCCGGGGAATGTTGCGGCCACTGAAGCTTTCTTT
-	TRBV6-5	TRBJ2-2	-	CASSTGLGTGELFF	TGTGCCAGCAGCACAGGGCTAGGGACCGGGGAGCTGTTTTTT
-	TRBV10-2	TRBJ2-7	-	CASREQGGYEQYF	TGCGCCAGCAGGGAACAGGGGGGGTACGAGCAGTACTTC
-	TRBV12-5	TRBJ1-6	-	CASGKGEGQNSPLHF	TGTGCTAGTGGAAAAGGCGAGGGTCAGAATTCACCCCTCCACTTT
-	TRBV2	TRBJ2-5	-	CASKKDETQYF	TGTGCCAGCAAAAAGGATGAGACCCAGTACTTC
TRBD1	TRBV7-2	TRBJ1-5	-	CASSFTGGAGNQPQHF	TGTGCCAGCAGCTTTACAGGGGGCGCTGGGAATCAGCCCCAGCATTTT
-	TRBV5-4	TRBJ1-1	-	CASSLGKPLRAEAFF	TGTGCCAGCAGCCTAGGAAAGCCCCTACGGGCTGAAGCTTTCTTT
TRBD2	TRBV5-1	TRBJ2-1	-	CASSLQRGSYNEQFF	TGCGCCAGCAGCTTGCAGCGGGGCTCCTACAATGAGCAGTTCTTC
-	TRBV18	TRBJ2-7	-	CASSPSALSEQYF	TGTGCCAGCTCACCCTCGGCCCTTAGCGAGCAGTACTTC
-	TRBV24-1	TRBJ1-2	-	CATSDPSGVDYGYTF	TGTGCCACCAGTGACCCTTCAGGAGTAGACTATGGCTACACCTTC
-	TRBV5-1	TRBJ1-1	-	CASSLVGGDTEAFF	TGCGCCAGCAGCTTGGTCGGCGGCGACACTGAAGCTTTCTTT
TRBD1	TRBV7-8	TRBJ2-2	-	CASSPRGTANTGELFF	TGTGCCAGCAGCCCACGAGGGACAGCGAACACCGGGGAGCTGTTTTTT
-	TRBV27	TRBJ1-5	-	CASSSDRYQPQHF	TGTGCCAGCAGTTCGGACAGATACCAGCCCCAGCATTTT
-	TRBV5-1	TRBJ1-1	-	CASSESPKTEAFF	TGCGCCAGCAGCGAATCACCGAAGACTGAAGCTTTCTTT
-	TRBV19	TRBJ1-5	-	CASSTGTGGGQPQHF	TGTGCCAGTAGTACCGGGACGGGCGGCGGTCAGCCCCAGCATTTT
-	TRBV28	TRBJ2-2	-	CATKDISNTGELFF	TGTGCCACCAAGGACATCTCGAACACCGGGGAGCTGTTTTTT
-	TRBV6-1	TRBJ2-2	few	CASSEAWRAPGELFF	TGTGCCAGCAGTGAAGCATGGAGGGCCCCCGGGGAGCTGTTTTTT
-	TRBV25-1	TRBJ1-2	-	CASTQRAQGDYGYTF	TGTGCCAGCACCCAACGCGCGCAGGGCGACTATGGCTACACCTTC
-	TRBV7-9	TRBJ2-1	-	CASSLDRVGFF	TGTGCCAGCAGCTTAGACAGGGTGGGGTTCTTC
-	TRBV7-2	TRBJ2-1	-	CASSLAGQGIGQFF	TGTGCCAGCAGCTTAGCCGGCCAGGGAATTGGGCAGTTCTTC
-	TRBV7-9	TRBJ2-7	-	CASSLGQRGSEQYF	TGTGCCAGCAGCTTAGGACAGAGGGGCTCCGAGCAGTACTTC
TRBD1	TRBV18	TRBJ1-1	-	CASSPQRSHRGLGEAFF	TGTGCCAGCTCACCTCAGCGATCACACAGGGGGCTGGGTGAAGCTTTCTTT
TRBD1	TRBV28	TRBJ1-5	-	CATKTGVPPQHF	TGTGCCACCAAAACAGGGGTTCCGCCCCAGCATTTT
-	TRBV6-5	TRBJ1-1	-	CASRATVLSEAFF	TGTGCCAGCAGGGCGACGGTCCTCAGTGAAGCTTTCTTT
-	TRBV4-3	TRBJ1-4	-	CASSQEEQVRANEKLFF	TGCGCCAGCAGCCAAGAAGAACAGGTACGGGCTAATGAAAAACTGTTTTTT